This record concerns one TCR beta chain sequence. The data derive from a study of cytomegalovirus exposure and HLA in healthy donors. In germline, CDR1 is MGHRA, CDR2 YSYEKL. Trimming took 0 bases from V and 5 from J, leaving 10 bases between them. CDR3 length equals 15 residues. TCRdb keeps only in-frame clones here, not all; method: immunoSEQ multiplex PCR. The data show under 100,000 clones, roughly 80% seen once. The rearrangement joins TRBV4-1 to TRBJ1-4; no clear D. Sequenced input: PBMCs. This receptor was obtained from a woman between 18 and 30 years old in good health and CMV-seropositive. CDR3 nucleotide sequence: TGCGCCAGCAGCCAAGATCTGGAGAGAAATGAAAAACTGTTTTTT. It encodes CASSQDLERNEKLFF.